The rows below give T cell receptor beta chains drawn from one sample of a study of post-analysis software for immune sequencing data. MiXCR, run by TCRdb on the PCR reads, gives a single entry per CDR3 protein. The sample has approximately 630,000 distinct CDR3 sequences, 55% to 70% seen once. Sequences were obtained from blood. Source of these receptors: a girl aged 2 to 10 with multiple sclerosis. Both conserved end residues are part of each CDR3. The D gene is left open where the match is weak. Size is omitted from some rows. Given values are once, few, many or a class for expanded clones.

>.|TRBV18|.|TRBJ1-1
TGTGCCAGCTCACCGTGGGGACGGATGAACACTGAAGCTTTCTTT
CASSPWGRMNTEAFF
>.|TRBV5-1|.|TRBJ2-5
TGCGCCAGCAGGGTGTATCTCCAAGAGACCCAGTACTTC
CASRVYLQETQYF
>.|TRBV29-1|.|TRBJ2-1
TGCAGCGTTGAAGAGCAGTCCGATGAGCAGTTCTTC
CSVEEQSDEQFF
>TRBD2|TRBV10-3|few|TRBJ2-5
TGTGCCATCAGTACTAGCGGACCAGAAGAGACCCAGTACTTC
CAISTSGPEETQYF
>TRBD1|TRBV20-1|once|TRBJ2-5
TGCAGTGCCGAATATAGACAGGGCCGGGAGACCCAGTACTTC
CSAEYRQGRETQYF
>.|TRBV3-1|.|TRBJ2-5
TGTGCCAGCAGCCAGGCGAGGGAGACCCAGTACTTC
CASSQARETQYF
>TRBD2|TRBV20-1|.|TRBJ2-1
TGCAGTGCTAGAGATGGACTAGCGGGTGGGGATGAGCAGTTCTTC
CSARDGLAGGDEQFF
>.|TRBV29-1|.|TRBJ2-1
TGCAGCGCTGTGGCCCTCCTCGGGGGAAATGAGCAGTTCTTC
CSAVALLGGNEQFF
>TRBD2|TRBV20-1|.|TRBJ2-3
TGCAGTGCTAGACCGGGGCGGGGGGCGATGCCTAGCACAGATACGCAGTATTTT
CSARPGRGAMPSTDTQYF
>.|TRBV27|few|TRBJ2-7
TGTGCCAGCGGTCCGTCTCTCGGGGCCAAACGCTACAATGAGCAGTACTTC
CASGPSLGAKRYNEQYF
>TRBD2|TRBV5-1|.|TRBJ2-1
TGCGCCAGCAGCTTGGCCGGGACTAGCGGCTACAATGAGCAGTTCTTC
CASSLAGTSGYNEQFF
>.|TRBV20-1|.|TRBJ2-3
TGCAGTGCTACGCGGGGAACTAGCACAGATACGCAGTATTTT
CSATRGTSTDTQYF
>TRBD2|TRBV7-2|.|TRBJ2-3
TGTGCCAGCAGCTTAGCGTCGATAGCGGGGGTCTCGGGGACGCAGTATTTT
CASSLASIAGVSGTQYF
>.|TRBV3-1|.|TRBJ2-3
TGTGCCAGCAGCCAAGATCCGGGAATCGGTACGCAGTATTTT
CASSQDPGIGTQYF
>TRBD1|TRBV11-1|.|TRBJ1-2
TGTGCCAGCAGCTTATTGGTACAGGGGTTTAACTATGGCTACACCTTC
CASSLLVQGFNYGYTF
>.|TRBV15|few|TRBJ1-1
TGTGCCACCAGAGACTCCGCATCTCAGGAAGCTTTCTTT
CATRDSASQEAFF
>TRBD2|TRBV24-1|.|TRBJ2-3
TGTGCCACCAGTGACCCAGGACTAGCGGGCACAGATACGCAGTATTTT
CATSDPGLAGTDTQYF
>TRBD2|TRBV5-1|.|TRBJ2-5
TGCGCCAGCAGCTTAAGAAATCTAGCGGGGGAAGAGACCCAGTACTTC
CASSLRNLAGEETQYF
>.|TRBV7-9|.|TRBJ2-5
TGTGCCAGCAGCTTACGGCAACCGCAAGAGACCCAGTACTTC
CASSLRQPQETQYF
>.|TRBV7-9|.|TRBJ2-3
TGTGCCAGCAGCTTAGCGATGAGCCGTGCGACCGCGAGTGGGGCTACGCAGTATTTT
CASSLAMSRATASGATQYF
>.|TRBV2|.|TRBJ2-5
TGTGCCAGCAGTGAAGCCGGGGGACAGTACCAAGAGACCCAGTACTTC
CASSEAGGQYQETQYF
>.|TRBV20-1|.|TRBJ2-6
TGCAGTGCTAGAGCCGGGCAGGGACCTGCGGGGGCCAACGTCCGGACTTTC
CSARAGQGPAGANVRTF
>.|TRBV20-1|.|TRBJ2-3
TGCAGTGCTAGCGGGGCTAGCACAGATACGCAGTATTTT
CSASGASTDTQYF
>.|TRBV30|.|TRBJ1-1
TGTGCCTGGAGTCACCCGTGGAGAGCTGAAGCTTTCTTT
CAWSHPWRAEAFF
>.|TRBV10-3|.|TRBJ1-2
TGTGCCATCAGTGGGTCGGGGGAGAGAGGTGGCTACACCTTC
CAISGSGERGGYTF
>.|TRBV7-2|.|TRBJ1-1
TGTGCCAGCAGCCCGACCCGGGCTCAAGCTTTCTTT
CASSPTRAQAFF
>TRBD1|TRBV29-1|few|TRBJ2-1
TGCAGCGTCCCGGACAGGGGGCGAGTATCCTACAATGAGCAGTTCTTC
CSVPDRGRVSYNEQFF
>.|TRBV4-2|few|TRBJ2-3
TGTGCCAGCAGCACGGGCAGGGGAACAGATACGCAGTATTTT
CASSTGRGTDTQYF
>TRBD1|TRBV29-1|.|TRBJ1-6
TGCAGCGCCGGGGACGGACAGGGGCTCCACTTT
CSAGDGQGLHF
>TRBD1|TRBV6-2/TRBV6-3|.|TRBJ2-7
TGTGCCAGCAGCGGACAGGGGTATAAGTACGAGCAGTACTTC
CASSGQGYKYEQYF
>TRBD2|TRBV6-5|few|TRBJ2-5
TGTGCCAGCACCTGGAGGCTAGCGGGAGCAGAGACCCAGTACTTC
CASTWRLAGAETQYF
>TRBD1|TRBV12-3/TRBV12-4|.|TRBJ1-2
TGTGCCAGCAGTTTAAAGGGACAGGGGGCGTATGGCTACACCTTC
CASSLKGQGAYGYTF
>TRBD2|TRBV5-1|few|TRBJ2-1
TGCGCCAGCAGCTTGGGGTGGGGGGGCTACAATGAGCAGTTCTTC
CASSLGWGGYNEQFF